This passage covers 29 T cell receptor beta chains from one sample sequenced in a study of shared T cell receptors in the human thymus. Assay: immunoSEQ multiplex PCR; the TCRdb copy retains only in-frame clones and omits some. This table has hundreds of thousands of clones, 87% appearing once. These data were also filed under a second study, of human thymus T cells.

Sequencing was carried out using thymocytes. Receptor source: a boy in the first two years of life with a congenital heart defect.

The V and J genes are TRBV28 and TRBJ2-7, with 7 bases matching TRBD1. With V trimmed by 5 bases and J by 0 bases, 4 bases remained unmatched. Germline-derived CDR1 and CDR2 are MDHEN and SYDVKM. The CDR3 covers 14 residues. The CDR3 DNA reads TGTGCCAGCAGTCCGGGACAGAGCTCCTACGAGCAGTACTTC. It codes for CASSPGQSSYEQYF. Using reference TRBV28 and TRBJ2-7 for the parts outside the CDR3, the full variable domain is DVKVTQSSRYLVKRTGEKVFLECVQDMDHENMFWYRQDPGLGLRLIYFSYDVKMKEKGDIPEGYSVSREKKERFSLILESASTNQTSMYLCASSPGQSSYEQYFGPGTRLTVT.

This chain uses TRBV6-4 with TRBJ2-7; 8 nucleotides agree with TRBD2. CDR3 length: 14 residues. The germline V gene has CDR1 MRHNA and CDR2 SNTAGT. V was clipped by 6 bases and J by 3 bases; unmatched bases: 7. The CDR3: CASRKTSDNYEQYF. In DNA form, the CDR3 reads TGTGCCAGCAGGAAGACTAGCGATAACTACGAGCAGTACTTC.

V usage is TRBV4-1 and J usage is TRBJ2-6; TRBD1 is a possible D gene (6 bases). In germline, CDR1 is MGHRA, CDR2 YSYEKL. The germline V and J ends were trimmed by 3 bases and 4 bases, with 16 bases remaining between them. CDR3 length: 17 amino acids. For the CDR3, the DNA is TGCGCCAGCAGCCACGCCTTCGAGGGGGTCGGGGCCAACGTCCTGACTTTC. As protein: CASSHAFEGVGANVLTF.

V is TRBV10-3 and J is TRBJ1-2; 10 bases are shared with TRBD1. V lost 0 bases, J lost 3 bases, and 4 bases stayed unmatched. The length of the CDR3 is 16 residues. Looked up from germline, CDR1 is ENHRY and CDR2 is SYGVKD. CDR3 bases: TGTGCCATCAGTGAGTCTGGGACAGGGGTCCACTATGGCTACACCTTC. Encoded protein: CAISESGTGVHYGYTF.

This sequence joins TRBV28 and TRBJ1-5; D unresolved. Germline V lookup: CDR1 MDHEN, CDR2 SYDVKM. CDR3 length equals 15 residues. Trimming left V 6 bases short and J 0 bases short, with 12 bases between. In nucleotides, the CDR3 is TGTGCCAGCAGGAGGTCTGAAGTTAGCAATCAGCCCCAGCATTTT. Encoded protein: CASRRSEVSNQPQHF.

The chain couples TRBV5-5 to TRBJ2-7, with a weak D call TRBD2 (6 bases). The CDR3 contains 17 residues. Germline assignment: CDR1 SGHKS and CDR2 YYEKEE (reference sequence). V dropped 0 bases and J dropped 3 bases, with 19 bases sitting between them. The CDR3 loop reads CASSLVWDSGGGYEQYF. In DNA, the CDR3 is TGTGCCAGCAGCTTGGTTTGGGACTCCGGCGGTGGCTACGAGCAGTACTTC.

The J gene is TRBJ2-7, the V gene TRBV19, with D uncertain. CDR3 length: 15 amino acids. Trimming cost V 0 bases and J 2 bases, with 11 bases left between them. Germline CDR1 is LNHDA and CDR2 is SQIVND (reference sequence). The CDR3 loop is CASSIDPSAPYEQYF. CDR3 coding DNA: TGTGCCAGTAGTATAGATCCCAGTGCTCCCTACGAGCAGTACTTC.

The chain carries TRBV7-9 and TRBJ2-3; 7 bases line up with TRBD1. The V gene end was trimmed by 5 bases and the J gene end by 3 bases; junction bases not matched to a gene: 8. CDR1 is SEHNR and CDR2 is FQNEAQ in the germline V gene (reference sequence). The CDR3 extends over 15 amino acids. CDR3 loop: CASSKDRPLTDTQYF. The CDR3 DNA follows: TGTGCCAGCAGCAAGGACAGGCCCCTTACAGATACGCAGTATTTT.

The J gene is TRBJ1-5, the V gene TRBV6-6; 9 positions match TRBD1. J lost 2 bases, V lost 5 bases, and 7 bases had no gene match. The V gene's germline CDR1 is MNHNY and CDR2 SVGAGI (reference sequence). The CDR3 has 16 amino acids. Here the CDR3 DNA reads TGTGCCAGCAGTGGGGACAGGGCTGAGGGCAATCAGCCCCAGCATTTT. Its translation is CASSGDRAEGNQPQHF.

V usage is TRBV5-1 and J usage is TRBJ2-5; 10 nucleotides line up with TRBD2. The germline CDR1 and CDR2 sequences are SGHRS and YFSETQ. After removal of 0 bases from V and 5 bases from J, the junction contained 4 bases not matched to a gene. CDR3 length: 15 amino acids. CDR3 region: CASSLGLAGVETQYF. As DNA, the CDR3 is TGCGCCAGCAGCTTGGGGCTAGCGGGAGTTGAGACCCAGTACTTC.

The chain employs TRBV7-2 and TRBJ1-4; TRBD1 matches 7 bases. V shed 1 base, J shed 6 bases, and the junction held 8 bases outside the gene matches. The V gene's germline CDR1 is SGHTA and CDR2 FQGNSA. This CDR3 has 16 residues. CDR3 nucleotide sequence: TGTGCCAGCAGCTTAGGAGGGGGCAACGAAGATGAAAAACTGTTTTTT. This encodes CASSLGGGNEDEKLFF.

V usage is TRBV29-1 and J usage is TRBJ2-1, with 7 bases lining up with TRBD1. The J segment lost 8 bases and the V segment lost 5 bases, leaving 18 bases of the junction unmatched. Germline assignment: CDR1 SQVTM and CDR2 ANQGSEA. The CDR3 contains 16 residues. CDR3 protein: CSVSKGWETGADEQFF. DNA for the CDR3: TGCAGCGTTTCCAAAGGGTGGGAAACAGGGGCGGATGAGCAGTTCTTC.

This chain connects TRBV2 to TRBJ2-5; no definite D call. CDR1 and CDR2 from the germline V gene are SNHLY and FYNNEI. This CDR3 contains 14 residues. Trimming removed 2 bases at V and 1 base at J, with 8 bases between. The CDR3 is CASSEIGFQETQYF. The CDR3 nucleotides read TGTGCCAGCAGTGAAATCGGGTTCCAAGAGACCCAGTACTTC.

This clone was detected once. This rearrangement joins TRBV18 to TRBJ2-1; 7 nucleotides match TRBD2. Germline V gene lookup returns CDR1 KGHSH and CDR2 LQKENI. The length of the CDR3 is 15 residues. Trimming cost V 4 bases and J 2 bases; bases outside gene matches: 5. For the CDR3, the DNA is TGTGCCAGCTCACGTGCGGGGGTACCCTACAATGAGCAGTTCTTC. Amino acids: CASSRAGVPYNEQFF. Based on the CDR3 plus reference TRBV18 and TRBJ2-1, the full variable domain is NAGVMQNPRHLVRRRGQEARLRCSPMKGHSHVYWYRQLPEEGLKFMVYLQKENIIDESGMPKERFSAEFPKEGPSILRIQQVVRGDSAAYFCASSRAGVPYNEQFFGPGTRLTVL.

The CDR3 sequence: CATSRRPLAGVNYEQYF. CDR3 nucleotides: TGTGCCACCAGTAGACGTCCACTAGCGGGGGTGAACTACGAGCAGTACTTC. J is TRBJ2-7 and V is TRBV15, with TRBD2 identical over 11 bases. Unmatched junction bases numbered 13, after V lost 6 bases and J lost 3 bases. The CDR3 spans 17 residues. CDR1 and CDR2 (germline): LNHNV, YYDKDF (reference sequence). Combining the CDR3 with reference TRBV15 and TRBJ2-7 gives the whole variable domain DAMVIQNPRYQVTQFGKPVTLSCSQTLNHNVMYWYQQKSSQAPKLLFHYYDKDFNNEADTPDNFQSRRPNTSFCFLDIRSPGLGDTAMYLCATSRRPLAGVNYEQYFGPGTRLTVT.

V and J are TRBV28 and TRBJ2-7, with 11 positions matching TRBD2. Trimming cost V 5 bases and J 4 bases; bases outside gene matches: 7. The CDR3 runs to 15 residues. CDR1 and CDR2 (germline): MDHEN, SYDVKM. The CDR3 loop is CASSKLAGGRYEQYF. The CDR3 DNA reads TGTGCCAGCAGTAAATTAGCGGGAGGGAGGTACGAGCAGTACTTC.

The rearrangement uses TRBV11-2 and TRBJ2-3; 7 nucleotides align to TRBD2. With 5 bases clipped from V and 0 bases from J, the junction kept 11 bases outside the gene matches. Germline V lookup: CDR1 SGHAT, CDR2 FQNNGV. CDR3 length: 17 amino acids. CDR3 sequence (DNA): TGTGCCAGCAGCCCTAGAGGAGAGCGGGAAAGCACAGATACGCAGTATTTT. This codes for CASSPRGERESTDTQYF.

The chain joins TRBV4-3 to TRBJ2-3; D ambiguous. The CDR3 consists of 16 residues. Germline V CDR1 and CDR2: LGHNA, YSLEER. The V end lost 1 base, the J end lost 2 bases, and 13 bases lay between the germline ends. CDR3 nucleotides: TGCGCCAGCAGCCAAGGGGCCAGTGTACCCACAGATACGCAGTATTTT. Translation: CASSQGASVPTDTQYF.

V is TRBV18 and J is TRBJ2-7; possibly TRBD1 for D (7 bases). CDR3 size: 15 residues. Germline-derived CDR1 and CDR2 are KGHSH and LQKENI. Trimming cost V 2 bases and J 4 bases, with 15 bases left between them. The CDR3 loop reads CASSPWAGTDYEQYF. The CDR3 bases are TGTGCCAGCTCACCATGGGCGGGGACAGATTACGAGCAGTACTTC.

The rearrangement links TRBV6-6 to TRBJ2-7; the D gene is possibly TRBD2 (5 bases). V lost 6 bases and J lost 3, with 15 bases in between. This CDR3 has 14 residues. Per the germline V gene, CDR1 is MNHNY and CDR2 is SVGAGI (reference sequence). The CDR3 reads CASRVGVPDYEQYF. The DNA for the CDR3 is TGTGCCAGCAGAGTCGGGGTACCCGACTACGAGCAGTACTTC.

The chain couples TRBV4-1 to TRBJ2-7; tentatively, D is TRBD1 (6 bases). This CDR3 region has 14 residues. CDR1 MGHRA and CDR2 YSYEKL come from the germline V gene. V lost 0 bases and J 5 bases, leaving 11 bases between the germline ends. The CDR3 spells CASSQELQGNEQYF. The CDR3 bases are TGCGCCAGCAGCCAAGAGTTACAGGGTAACGAGCAGTACTTC.

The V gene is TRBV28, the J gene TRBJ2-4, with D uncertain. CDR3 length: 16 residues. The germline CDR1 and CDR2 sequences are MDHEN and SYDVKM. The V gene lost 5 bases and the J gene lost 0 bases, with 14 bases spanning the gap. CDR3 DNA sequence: TGTGCCAGCAGTCCCGTTTGGGCTACAGCCAAAAACATTCAGTACTTC. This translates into CASSPVWATAKNIQYF.

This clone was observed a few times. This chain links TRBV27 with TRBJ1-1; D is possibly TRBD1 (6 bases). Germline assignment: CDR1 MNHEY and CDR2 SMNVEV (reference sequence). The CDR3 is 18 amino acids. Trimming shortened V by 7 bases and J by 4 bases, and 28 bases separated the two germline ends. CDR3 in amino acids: CASNTKPRGGRLSTEAFF. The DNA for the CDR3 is TGTGCCAGCAATACCAAACCACGGGGGGGGCGCCTGAGCACTGAAGCTTTCTTT.

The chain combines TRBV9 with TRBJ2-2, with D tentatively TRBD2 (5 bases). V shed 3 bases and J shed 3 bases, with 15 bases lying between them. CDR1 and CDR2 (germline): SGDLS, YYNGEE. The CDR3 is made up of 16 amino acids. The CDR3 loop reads CASSGGAGVDTGELFF. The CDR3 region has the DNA TGTGCCAGCAGCGGTGGAGCCGGGGTCGACACCGGGGAGCTGTTTTTT. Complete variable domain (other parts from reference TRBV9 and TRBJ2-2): DSGVTQTPKHLITATGQRVTLRCSPRSGDLSVYWYQQSLDQGLQFLIQYYNGEERAKGNILERFSAQQFPDLHSELNLSSLELGDSALYFCASSGGAGVDTGELFFGEGSRLTVL.

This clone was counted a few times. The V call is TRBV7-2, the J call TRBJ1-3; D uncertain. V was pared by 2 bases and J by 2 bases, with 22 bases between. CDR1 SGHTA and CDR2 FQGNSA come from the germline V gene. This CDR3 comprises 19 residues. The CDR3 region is CASSLSETLEAVPGNTIYF. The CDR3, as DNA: TGTGCCAGCAGCTTATCAGAAACGTTGGAGGCAGTGCCTGGAAACACCATATATTTT. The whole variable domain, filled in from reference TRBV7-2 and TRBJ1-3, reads GAGVSQSPSNKVTEKGKDVELRCDPISGHTALYWYRQSLGQGLEFLIYFQGNSAPDKSGLPSDRFSAERTGGSVSTLTIQRTQQEDSAVYLCASSLSETLEAVPGNTIYFGEGSWLTVV.

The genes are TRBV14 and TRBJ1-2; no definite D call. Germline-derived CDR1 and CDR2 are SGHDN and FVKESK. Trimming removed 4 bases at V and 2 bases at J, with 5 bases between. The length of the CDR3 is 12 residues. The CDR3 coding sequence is TGTGCCAGCAGCCGAGGGAACTATGGCTACACCTTC. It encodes CASSRGNYGYTF.

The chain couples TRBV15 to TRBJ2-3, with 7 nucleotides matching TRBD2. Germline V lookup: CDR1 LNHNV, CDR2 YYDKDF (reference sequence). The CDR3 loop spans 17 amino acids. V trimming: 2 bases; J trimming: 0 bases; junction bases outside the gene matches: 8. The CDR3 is CATSRPSSGPSTDTQYF. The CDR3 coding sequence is TGTGCCACCAGCAGACCCTCTAGCGGACCTAGCACAGATACGCAGTATTTT.

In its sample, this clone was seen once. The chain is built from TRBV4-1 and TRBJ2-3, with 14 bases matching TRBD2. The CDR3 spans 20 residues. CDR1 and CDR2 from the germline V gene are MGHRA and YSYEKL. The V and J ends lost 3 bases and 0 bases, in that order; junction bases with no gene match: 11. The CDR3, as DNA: TGCGCCAGCAGCCACCCCATCGGGACTAGCGGGAGTTCTAGCACAGATACGCAGTATTTT. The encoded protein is CASSHPIGTSGSSSTDTQYF.

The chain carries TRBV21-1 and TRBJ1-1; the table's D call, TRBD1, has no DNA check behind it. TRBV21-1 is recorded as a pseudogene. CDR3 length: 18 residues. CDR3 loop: CASSKARDRGQVNTEAFF. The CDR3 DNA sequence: TGTGCCAGCAGCAAAGCGCGGGACAGGGGCCAGGTGAACACTGAAGCCTTCTTT.